The source of this TCR beta chain is a study of blood T cell repertoires in COVID-19. This clone was observed a single time. This CDR3 contains 15 residues. The germline V gene encodes CDR1 SGHAT and CDR2 FQNNGV. V was clipped by 0 bases and J by 5 bases, with 11 bases between them. Participants were placed into cohorts based on the clinical history they reported. Sequencing was performed with immunoSEQ multiplex PCR; in TCRdb, only in-frame clones are kept and a portion is missing. In the table there are about 260,000 clones, more than 70% of which are singletons. The gene calls are TRBV11-2 and TRBJ1-5, with no clear D. The origin of this receptor is a woman aged 40 to 50 with acute COVID-19. The sample consisted of PBMCs or T cells enriched from blood (not recorded which). The CDR3 DNA reads as TGTGCCAGCAGCTTAGATCTCGGGTATTATCAGCCCCAGCATTTT. Translating gives CASSLDLGYYQPQHF.